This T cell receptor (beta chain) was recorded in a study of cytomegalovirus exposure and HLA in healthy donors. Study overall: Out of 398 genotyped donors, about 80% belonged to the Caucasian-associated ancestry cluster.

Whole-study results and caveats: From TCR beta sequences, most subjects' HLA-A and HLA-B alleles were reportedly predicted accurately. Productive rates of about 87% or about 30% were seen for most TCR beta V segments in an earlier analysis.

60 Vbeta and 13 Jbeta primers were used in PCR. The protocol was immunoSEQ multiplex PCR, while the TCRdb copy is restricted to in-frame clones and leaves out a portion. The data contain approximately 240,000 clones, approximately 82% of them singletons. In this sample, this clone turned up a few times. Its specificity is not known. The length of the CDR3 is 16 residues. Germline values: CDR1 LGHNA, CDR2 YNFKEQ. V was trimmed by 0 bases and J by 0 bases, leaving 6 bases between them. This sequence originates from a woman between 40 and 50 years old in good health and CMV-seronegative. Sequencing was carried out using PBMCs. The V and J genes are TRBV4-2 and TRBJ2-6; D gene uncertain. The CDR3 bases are TGTGCCAGCAGCCAAGATACCGGCTCTGGGGCCAACGTCCTGACTTTC. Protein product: CASSQDTGSGANVLTF.